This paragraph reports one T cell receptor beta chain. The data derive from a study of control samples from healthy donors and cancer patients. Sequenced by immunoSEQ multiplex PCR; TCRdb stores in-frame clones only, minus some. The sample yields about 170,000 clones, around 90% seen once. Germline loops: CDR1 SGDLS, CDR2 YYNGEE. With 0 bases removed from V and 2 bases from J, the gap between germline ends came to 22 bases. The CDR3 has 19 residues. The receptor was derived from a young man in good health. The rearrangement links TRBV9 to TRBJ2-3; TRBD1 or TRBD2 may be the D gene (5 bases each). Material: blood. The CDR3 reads CASSVGKGSGARVTDTQYF. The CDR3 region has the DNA TGTGCCAGCAGCGTAGGAAAGGGGAGCGGAGCACGAGTCACAGATACGCAGTATTTT. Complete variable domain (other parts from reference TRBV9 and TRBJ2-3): DSGVTQTPKHLITATGQRVTLRCSPRSGDLSVYWYQQSLDQGLQFLIQYYNGEERAKGNILERFSAQQFPDLHSELNLSSLELGDSALYFCASSVGKGSGARVTDTQYFGPGTRLTVL.